This TCR beta chain comes out of a study of T cell responses to AZD1222 COVID-19 vaccine. Method: immunoSEQ multiplex PCR; TCRdb's copy keeps in-frame clones and lacks some. The data hold about 130,000 clones, with more than 75% observed a single time. With respect to this clone: Its antigen is not identified.

The CDR3 totals 18 residues. Germline CDR1 and CDR2: SGHVS and FNYEAQ. V was pared by 4 bases and J by 2 bases, with 21 bases between. Study-level points and caveats: Two doses of AZD1222 preceded a rise in Spike-specific TCR breadth and depth. Sampling that yielded the repertoires occurred only after the peak T cell response. Clonal diversity was possibly underestimated, and the donors were mostly white British, with more females.

The clonotype was recovered from an adult who received the AZD1222 COVID-19 vaccine. This chain connects TRBV7-6 to TRBJ2-1, with D possibly being TRBD2 (6 bases). Here the sequenced sample was peripheral blood, taken 28 days after the second AZD1222 dose. In nucleotides, the CDR3 is TGTGCCAGCAGCTCGGGAATATTAGCGGACCCAACCTACAATGAGCAGTTCTTC. Translation: CASSSGILADPTYNEQFF.